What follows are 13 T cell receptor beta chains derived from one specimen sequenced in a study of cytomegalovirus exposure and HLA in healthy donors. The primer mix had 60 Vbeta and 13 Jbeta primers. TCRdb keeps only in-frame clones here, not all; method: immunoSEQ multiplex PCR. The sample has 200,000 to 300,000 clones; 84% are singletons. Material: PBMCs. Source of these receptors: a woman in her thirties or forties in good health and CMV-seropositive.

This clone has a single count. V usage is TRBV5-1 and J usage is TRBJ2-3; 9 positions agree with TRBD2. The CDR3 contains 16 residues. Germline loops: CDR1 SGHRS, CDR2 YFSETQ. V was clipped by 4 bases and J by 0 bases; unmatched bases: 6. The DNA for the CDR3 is TGCGCCAGCAGCCCATCCCTAGCGGGAAGCACAGATACGCAGTATTTT. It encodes CASSPSLAGSTDTQYF.

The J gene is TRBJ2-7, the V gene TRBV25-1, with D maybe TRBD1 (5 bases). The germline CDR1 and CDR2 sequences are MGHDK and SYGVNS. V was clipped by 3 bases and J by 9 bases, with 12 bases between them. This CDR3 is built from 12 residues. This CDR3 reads CASSDGQGRQYF. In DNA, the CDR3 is TGTGCCAGCAGTGATGGCCAGGGAAGGCAGTACTTC.

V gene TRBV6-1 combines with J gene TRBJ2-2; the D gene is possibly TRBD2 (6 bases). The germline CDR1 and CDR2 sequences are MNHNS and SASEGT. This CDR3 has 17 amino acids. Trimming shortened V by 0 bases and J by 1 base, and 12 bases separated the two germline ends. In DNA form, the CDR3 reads TGTGCCAGCAGTGAAGCGATTTCGGGGGTGAACACCGGGGAGCTGTTTTTT. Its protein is CASSEAISGVNTGELFF.

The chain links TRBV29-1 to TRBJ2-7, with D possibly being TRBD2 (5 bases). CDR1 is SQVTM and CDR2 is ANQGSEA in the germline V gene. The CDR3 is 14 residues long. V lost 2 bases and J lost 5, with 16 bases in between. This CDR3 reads CSVEKRWARDEQYF. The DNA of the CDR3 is TGCAGCGTTGAAAAACGGTGGGCGCGGGACGAGCAGTACTTC.

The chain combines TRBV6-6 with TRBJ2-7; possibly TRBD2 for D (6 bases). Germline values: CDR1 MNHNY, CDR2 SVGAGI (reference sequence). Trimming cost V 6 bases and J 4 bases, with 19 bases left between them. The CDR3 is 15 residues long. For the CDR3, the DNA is TGTGCCAGCAGCATCGGCATTAGCGGTTCATACGAGCAGTACTTC. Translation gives CASSIGISGSYEQYF.

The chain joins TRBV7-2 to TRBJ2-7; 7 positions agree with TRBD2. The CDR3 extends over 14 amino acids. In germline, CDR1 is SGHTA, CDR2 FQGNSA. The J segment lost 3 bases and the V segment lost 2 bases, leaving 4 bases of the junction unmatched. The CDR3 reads CASSLMLADYEQYF. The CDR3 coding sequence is TGTGCCAGCAGCTTAATGCTAGCGGACTACGAGCAGTACTTC.

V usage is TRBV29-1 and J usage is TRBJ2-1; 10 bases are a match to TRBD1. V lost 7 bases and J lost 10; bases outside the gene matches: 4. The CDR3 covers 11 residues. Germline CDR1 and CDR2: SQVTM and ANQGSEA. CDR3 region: CSERTGGEQFF. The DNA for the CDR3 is TGCAGCGAAAGGACAGGGGGAGAGCAGTTCTTC.

The CDR3, as DNA: TGTGCCAGCAGTGAAGTCCAGGGGGCGACCCAGAACACTGAAGCTTTCTTT. Protein sequence: CASSEVQGATQNTEAFF. The rearrangement links TRBV6-1 to TRBJ1-1; 8 positions match TRBD1. V lost 1 base and J lost 1; bases outside the gene matches: 8. The length of the CDR3 is 17 residues. In germline, CDR1 is MNHNS, CDR2 SASEGT.

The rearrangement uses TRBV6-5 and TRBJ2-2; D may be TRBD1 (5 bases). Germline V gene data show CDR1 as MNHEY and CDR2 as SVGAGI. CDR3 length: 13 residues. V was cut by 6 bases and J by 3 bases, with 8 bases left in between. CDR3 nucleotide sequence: TGTGCCAGCAGGCAGACAGACACCGGGGAGCTGTTTTTT. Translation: CASRQTDTGELFF.

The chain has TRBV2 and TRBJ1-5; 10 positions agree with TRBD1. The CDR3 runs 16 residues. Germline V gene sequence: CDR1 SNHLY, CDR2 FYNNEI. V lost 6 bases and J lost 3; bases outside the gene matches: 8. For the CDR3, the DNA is TGTGCCAGCAGAGACATTGGGACAGGGGACAATCAGCCCCAGCATTTT. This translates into CASRDIGTGDNQPQHF.

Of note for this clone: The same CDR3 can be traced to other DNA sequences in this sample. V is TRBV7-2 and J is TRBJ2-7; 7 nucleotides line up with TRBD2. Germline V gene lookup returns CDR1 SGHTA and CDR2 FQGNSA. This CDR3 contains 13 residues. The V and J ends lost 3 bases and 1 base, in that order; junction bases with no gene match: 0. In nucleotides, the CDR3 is TGTGCCAGCAGCTTCGGGGGGTCCTACGAGCAGTACTTC. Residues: CASSFGGSYEQYF. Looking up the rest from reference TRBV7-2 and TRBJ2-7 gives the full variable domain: GAGVSQSPSNKVTEKGKDVELRCDPISGHTALYWYRQSLGQGLEFLIYFQGNSAPDKSGLPSDRFSAERTGGSVSTLTIQRTQQEDSAVYLCASSFGGSYEQYFGPGTRLTVT.

The CDR3 loop is CASSLLAGPYEQYF. The CDR3 bases are TGTGCCAGCAGTTTATTGGCGGGACCCTACGAGCAGTACTTC. The rearrangement uses TRBV28 and TRBJ2-7; D is perhaps TRBD2 (6 bases). The CDR3 sequence is 14 residues long. V lost 1 base and J lost 2, with 9 bases in between. Germline V gene lookup returns CDR1 MDHEN and CDR2 SYDVKM.

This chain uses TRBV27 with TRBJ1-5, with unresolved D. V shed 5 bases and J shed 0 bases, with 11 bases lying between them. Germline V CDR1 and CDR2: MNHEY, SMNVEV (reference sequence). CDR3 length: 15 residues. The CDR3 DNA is TGTGCCAGCAGTACAGCACAGTATAGCAATCAGCCCCAGCATTTT. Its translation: CASSTAQYSNQPQHF.